The clone carrying this T cell receptor beta chain has more than one count but fewer than ten. What it binds is unknown. Combining a sample-barcoded 5' primer with a J-beta primer mix, a second PCR ran for about 6 to 11 cycles. With 12 random nucleotides, a template-switch adaptor tagged each individual cDNA molecule. From the 5' RACE reads, TCRdb called clonotypes with MiXCR, one entry per CDR3 protein. The sample lists fewer than 800,000 distinct CDR3 sequences, approximately 21% occurring once. This CDR3 contains 15 residues. In germline, CDR1 is DFQATT, CDR2 SNEGSKA (reference sequence). Trimming at V came to 5 bases and at J to 8 bases, leaving 16 bases not matched to a gene. This entry belongs to a study of blood T cells in healthy people across ages. Study results and limitations: Naive CD4+ cell counts and diversity both ran higher in long-lived than in aged donors. Lack of knowledge of donor CMV status possibly confounded expanded clonotype changes.

The rearrangement uses TRBV20-1 and TRBJ2-3; 7 bases line up with TRBD2. This sequence originates from a man between 65 and 80 years old in good health. Specimen: blood. CDR3 protein: CSAQPLATGGVTQYF. CDR3 nucleotides: TGCAGTGCTCAGCCGCTAGCGACGGGAGGTGTTACGCAGTATTTT.